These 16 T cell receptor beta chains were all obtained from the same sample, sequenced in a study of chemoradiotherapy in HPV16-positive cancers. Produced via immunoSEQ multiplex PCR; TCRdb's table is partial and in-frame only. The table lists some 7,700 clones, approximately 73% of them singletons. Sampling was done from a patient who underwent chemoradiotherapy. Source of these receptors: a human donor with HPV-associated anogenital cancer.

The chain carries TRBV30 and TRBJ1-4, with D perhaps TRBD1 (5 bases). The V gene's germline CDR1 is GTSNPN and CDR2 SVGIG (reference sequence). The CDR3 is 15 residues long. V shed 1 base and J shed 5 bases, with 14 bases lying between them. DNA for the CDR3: TGTGCCTGGAGTGCAACCGGGACCCCGAATGAAAAACTGTTTTTT. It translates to CAWSATGTPNEKLFF.

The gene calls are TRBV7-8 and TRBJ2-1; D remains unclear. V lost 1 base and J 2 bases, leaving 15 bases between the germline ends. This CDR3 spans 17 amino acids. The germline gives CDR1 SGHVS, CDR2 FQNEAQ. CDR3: CASSLGSWSTPYNEQFF. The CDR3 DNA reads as TGTGCCAGCAGCTTAGGTTCCTGGTCAACACCCTACAATGAGCAGTTCTTC.

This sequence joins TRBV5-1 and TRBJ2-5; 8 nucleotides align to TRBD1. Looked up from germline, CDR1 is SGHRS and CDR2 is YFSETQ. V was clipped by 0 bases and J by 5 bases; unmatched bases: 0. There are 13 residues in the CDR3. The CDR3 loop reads CASSLDRGETQYF. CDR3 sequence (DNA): TGCGCCAGCAGCTTGGACAGGGGGGAGACCCAGTACTTC.

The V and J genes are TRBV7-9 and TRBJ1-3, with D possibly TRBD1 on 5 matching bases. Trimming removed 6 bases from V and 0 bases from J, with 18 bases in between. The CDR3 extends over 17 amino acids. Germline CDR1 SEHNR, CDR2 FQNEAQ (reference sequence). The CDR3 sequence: CASRQGGTSYSGNTIYF. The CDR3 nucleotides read TGTGCCAGCAGGCAGGGAGGGACTTCTTACTCTGGAAACACCATATATTTT.

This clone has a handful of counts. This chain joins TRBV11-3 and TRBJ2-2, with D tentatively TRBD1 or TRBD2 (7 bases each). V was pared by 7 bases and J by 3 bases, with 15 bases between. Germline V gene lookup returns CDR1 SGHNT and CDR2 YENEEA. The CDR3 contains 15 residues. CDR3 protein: CASNPGGVHTGELFF. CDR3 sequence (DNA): TGTGCCAGCAACCCAGGGGGGGTTCACACCGGGGAGCTGTTTTTT.

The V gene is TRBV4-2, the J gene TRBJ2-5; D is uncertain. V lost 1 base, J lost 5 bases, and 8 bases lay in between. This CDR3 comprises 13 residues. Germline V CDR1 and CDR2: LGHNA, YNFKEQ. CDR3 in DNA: TGTGCCAGCAGCCAAGTGATAGACGAGACCCAGTACTTC. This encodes CASSQVIDETQYF.

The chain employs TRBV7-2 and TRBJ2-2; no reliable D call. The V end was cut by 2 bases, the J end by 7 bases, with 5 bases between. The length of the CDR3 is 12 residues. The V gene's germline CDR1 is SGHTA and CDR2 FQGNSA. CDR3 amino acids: CASSLSIGELFF. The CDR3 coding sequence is TGTGCCAGCAGCTTAAGTATCGGGGAGCTGTTTTTT.

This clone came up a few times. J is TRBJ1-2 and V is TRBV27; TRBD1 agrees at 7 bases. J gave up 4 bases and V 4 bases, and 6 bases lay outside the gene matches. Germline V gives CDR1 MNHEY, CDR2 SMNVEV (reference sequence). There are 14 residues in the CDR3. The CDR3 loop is CASSSSTGSYGYTF. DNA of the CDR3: TGTGCCAGCAGTTCCTCGACAGGGAGCTATGGCTACACCTTC.

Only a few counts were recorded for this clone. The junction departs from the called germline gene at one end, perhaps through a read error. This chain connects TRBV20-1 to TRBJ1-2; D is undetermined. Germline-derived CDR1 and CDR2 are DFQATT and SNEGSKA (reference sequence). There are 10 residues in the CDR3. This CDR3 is CSARGMGTLF. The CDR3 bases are TGCAGTGCTAGAGGCATGGGAACACTCTTC.

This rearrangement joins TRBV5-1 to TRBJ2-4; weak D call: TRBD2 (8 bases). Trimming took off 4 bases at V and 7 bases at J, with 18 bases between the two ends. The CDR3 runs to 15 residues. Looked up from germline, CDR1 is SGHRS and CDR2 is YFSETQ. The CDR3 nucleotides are TGCGCCAGCAGCCCCCGGGAGGGGGCGGGGAACATTCAGTACTTC. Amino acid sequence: CASSPREGAGNIQYF.

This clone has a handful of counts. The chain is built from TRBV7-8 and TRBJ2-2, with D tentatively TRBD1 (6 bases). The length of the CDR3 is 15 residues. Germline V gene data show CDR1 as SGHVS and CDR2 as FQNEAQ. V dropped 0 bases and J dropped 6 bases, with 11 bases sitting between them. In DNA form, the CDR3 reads TGTGCCAGCAGCTTAGCCCAGGGGAAGGCCGGGGAGCTGTTTTTT. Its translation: CASSLAQGKAGELFF.

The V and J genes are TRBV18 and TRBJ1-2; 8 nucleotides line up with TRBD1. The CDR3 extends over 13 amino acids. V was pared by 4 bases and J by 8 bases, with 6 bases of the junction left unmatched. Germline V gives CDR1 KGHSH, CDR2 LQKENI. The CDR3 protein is CASSRTGSTGYTF. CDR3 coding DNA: TGTGCCAGCTCACGGACAGGGTCCACGGGCTACACCTTC. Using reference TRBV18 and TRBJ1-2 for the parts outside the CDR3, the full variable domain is NAGVMQNPRHLVRRRGQEARLRCSPMKGHSHVYWYRQLPEEGLKFMVYLQKENIIDESGMPKERFSAEFPKEGPSILRIQQVVRGDSAAYFCASSRTGSTGYTFGSGTRLTVV.

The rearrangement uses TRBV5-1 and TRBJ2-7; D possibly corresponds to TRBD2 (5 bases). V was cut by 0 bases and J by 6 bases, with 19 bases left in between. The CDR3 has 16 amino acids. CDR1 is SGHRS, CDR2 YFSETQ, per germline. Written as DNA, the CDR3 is TGCGCCAGCAGCTTGGCCGAGTTAGCGAGATGGTCCGAGCAGTACTTC. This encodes CASSLAELARWSEQYF.

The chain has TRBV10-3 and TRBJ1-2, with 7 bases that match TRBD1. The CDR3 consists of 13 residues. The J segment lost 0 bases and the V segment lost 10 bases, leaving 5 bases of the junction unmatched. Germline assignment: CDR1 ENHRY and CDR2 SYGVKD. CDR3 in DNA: TGTGCCACCGGGACAGACCCTAACTATGGCTACACCTTC. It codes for CATGTDPNYGYTF.

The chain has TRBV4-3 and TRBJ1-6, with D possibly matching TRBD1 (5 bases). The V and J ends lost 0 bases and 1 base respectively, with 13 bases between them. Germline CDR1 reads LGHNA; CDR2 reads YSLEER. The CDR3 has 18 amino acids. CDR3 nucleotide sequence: TGCGCCAGCAGCCAAGATCTCGGGGGTGGTTCCTATAATTCACCCCTCCACTTT. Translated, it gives CASSQDLGGGSYNSPLHF.

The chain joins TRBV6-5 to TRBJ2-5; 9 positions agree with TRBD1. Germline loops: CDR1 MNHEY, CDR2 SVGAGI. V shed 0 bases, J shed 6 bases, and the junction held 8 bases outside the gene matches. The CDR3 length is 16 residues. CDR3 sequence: CASSYSPGQGLQTQYF. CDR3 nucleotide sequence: TGTGCCAGCAGTTACTCTCCGGGACAGGGTCTCCAGACCCAGTACTTC.